This passage covers 29 T cell receptor beta chains from one sample sequenced in a study of blood T cell repertoires in COVID-19. TCRdb's copy holds only in-frame clones and misses some; the assay was immunoSEQ multiplex PCR. Counted here are about 130,000 clones, 65% to 90% occurring once; the ten biggest clones make up approximately 6.6%. The source material was peripheral blood. The receptors were sampled from a man older than 75 with active or convalescent COVID-19.

The rearrangement joins TRBV6-1 to TRBJ2-5; the D gene is possibly TRBD2 (5 bases). From germline, CDR1 is MNHNS and CDR2 SASEGT. CDR3 size: 16 residues. Trimming cost V 3 bases and J 4 bases, with 18 bases left between them. As DNA, the CDR3 is TGTGCCAGCAGTGATCCAAGACCGGCTCGGGGAGAGACCCAGTACTTC. It encodes CASSDPRPARGETQYF.

The chain employs TRBV9 and TRBJ2-1, with D possibly being TRBD2 (6 bases). Germline assignment: CDR1 SGDLS and CDR2 YYNGEE. V shed 4 bases and J shed 3 bases, with 14 bases lying between them. The CDR3 is 15 residues long. The DNA of the CDR3 is TGTGCCAGCAGCCCCGGGGGAGGTCACTACAATGAGCAGTTCTTC. Its translation: CASSPGGGHYNEQFF.

This chain joins TRBV7-9 and TRBJ2-1, with 8 bases aligning to TRBD1. In germline, CDR1 is SEHNR, CDR2 FQNEAQ (reference sequence). The CDR3 spans 16 residues. Germline trimming cut 4 bases from V and 9 bases from J; bases unmatched to any gene: 14. The CDR3 loop is CASSYDQGAQRSEQFF. The CDR3 coding sequence is TGTGCCAGCAGCTATGACCAGGGGGCGCAGAGGAGTGAGCAGTTCTTC.

CDR3: CASRGQGLRDGYTF. As DNA, the CDR3 is TGTGCCAGTAGGGGACAGGGATTGAGAGATGGCTACACCTTC. The chain combines TRBV28 with TRBJ1-2; 9 nucleotides line up with TRBD1. Germline V CDR1 and CDR2: MDHEN, SYDVKM. The CDR3 runs 14 residues. Trimming removed 9 bases from V and 6 bases from J; junction bases left unmatched: 11.

CDR3 nucleotide sequence: TGTGCCAGCAGCTTAGTGCTAGCGGGGGGGCGTTCCGCCGAGACCCAGTACTTC. Amino acids: CASSLVLAGGRSAETQYF. The rearrangement links TRBV7-2 to TRBJ2-5; 12 bases line up with TRBD2. Germline CDR1 reads SGHTA; CDR2 reads FQGNSA. J was trimmed by 5 bases and V by 1 base; bases with no gene match: 11. This CDR3 has 18 amino acids. The entire variable domain, with the rest obtained from reference TRBV7-2 and TRBJ2-5, is as follows: GAGVSQSPSNKVTEKGKDVELRCDPISGHTALYWYRQSLGQGLEFLIYFQGNSAPDKSGLPSDRFSAERTGGSVSTLTIQRTQQEDSAVYLCASSLVLAGGRSAETQYFGPGTRLLVL.

V is TRBV11-3 and J is TRBJ2-2; D perhaps matches TRBD2 (6 bases). The germline V gene has CDR1 SGHNT and CDR2 YENEEA. The V end was cut by 5 bases, the J end by 0 bases, with 16 bases between. This CDR3 region has 17 residues. The CDR3 DNA is TGTGCCAGCAGCCGCGGGATAGGGCTAGCGAACACCGGGGAGCTGTTTTTT. Translated: CASSRGIGLANTGELFF.

This chain joins TRBV12-3 or TRBV12-4 and TRBJ1-1; D uncertain. CDR3 length equals 13 residues. V was shortened by 3 bases and J by 1 base, with 6 bases between the two germline ends. The CDR3 spells CASSFQKNTEAFF. CDR3 sequence (DNA): TGTGCCAGCAGTTTTCAGAAGAACACTGAAGCTTTCTTT.

The rearrangement links TRBV7-6 to TRBJ2-2, with 13 bases lining up with TRBD2. Germline V CDR1 and CDR2: SGHVS, FNYEAQ. This CDR3 comprises 17 residues. V lost 5 bases and J lost 7; bases outside the gene matches: 10. The DNA of the CDR3 is TGTGCCAGCAGCCACCCACTAGCGGGGGGGCCTTACGGGGAGCTGTTTTTT. It translates to CASSHPLAGGPYGELFF.

The chain joins TRBV7-2 to TRBJ1-2; 7 nucleotides agree with TRBD1. This CDR3 is built from 14 residues. V lost 3 bases and J lost 8; bases outside the gene matches: 9. The germline gives CDR1 SGHTA, CDR2 FQGNSA. CDR3 region: CASSFQTGVQGYTF. DNA for the CDR3: TGTGCCAGCAGCTTCCAAACAGGGGTTCAGGGCTACACCTTC.

The chain employs TRBV7-2 and TRBJ2-7; no clear D gene. The CDR3 sequence is 13 residues long. The ends were cut back, 5 bases at V and 5 bases at J, with 13 bases in the middle. From germline, CDR1 is SGHTA and CDR2 FQGNSA. The CDR3, as DNA: TGTGCCAGCAGCCGTTCCCCCTATAACGAGCAGTACTTC. This gives the protein CASSRSPYNEQYF. Looking up the rest from reference TRBV7-2 and TRBJ2-7 gives the full variable domain: GAGVSQSPSNKVTEKGKDVELRCDPISGHTALYWYRQSLGQGLEFLIYFQGNSAPDKSGLPSDRFSAERTGGSVSTLTIQRTQQEDSAVYLCASSRSPYNEQYFGPGTRLTVT.

This chain connects TRBV5-4 to TRBJ2-2; 7 bases are a match to TRBD1. There are 17 residues in the CDR3. The V segment lost 4 bases and the J segment 7 bases; nucleotides outside the gene matches: 16. Germline V gene data show CDR1 as SGHNT and CDR2 as YYREEE (reference sequence). CDR3 loop: CASSPAGTVGSGGELFF. The CDR3 DNA follows: TGTGCCAGCAGCCCGGCCGGGACAGTTGGTTCGGGCGGGGAGCTGTTTTTT.

The V call is TRBV11-2, the J call TRBJ1-1; D may be TRBD1 (5 bases). V was cut by 3 bases and J by 1 base, with 18 bases left in between. The germline V gene has CDR1 SGHAT and CDR2 FQNNGV. This CDR3 region has 17 residues. The chain's CDR3 is CASSFNPSWTQNTEAFF. The CDR3 DNA is TGTGCCAGCAGCTTTAACCCCTCCTGGACACAGAACACTGAAGCTTTCTTT.

This chain links TRBV2 with TRBJ1-1, with 12 bases aligning to TRBD1. The germline V gene encodes CDR1 SNHLY and CDR2 FYNNEI. J was trimmed by 12 bases and V by 7 bases; bases with no gene match: 9. CDR3 size: 13 residues. This CDR3 is CASTPGQGARSFF. CDR3 nucleotide sequence: TGTGCCAGCACTCCGGGACAGGGGGCGCGGTCTTTCTTT.

The rearrangement links TRBV11-2 to TRBJ2-5; no reliable D call. The CDR3 sequence is 15 residues long. V was trimmed by 2 bases and J by 4 bases, leaving 14 bases between them. Germline V gene lookup returns CDR1 SGHAT and CDR2 FQNNGV. The CDR3 here is CASSLIGSSSETQYF. CDR3 DNA sequence: TGTGCCAGCAGCTTAATAGGTAGTAGCTCAGAGACCCAGTACTTC.

The gene calls are TRBV6-5 and TRBJ1-2; 9 nucleotides agree with TRBD1. J gave up 7 bases and V 5 bases, and 8 bases lay outside the gene matches. Germline V gives CDR1 MNHEY, CDR2 SVGAGI. The CDR3 contains 14 residues. CDR3 in DNA: TGTGCCAGCAGTCGAGGACAGGGGATGAGTGGCTACACCTTC. Translation gives CASSRGQGMSGYTF.

This clone was seen a handful of times. The chain links TRBV3-1 (or the pseudogene TRBV3-2) to TRBJ1-2; 8 nucleotides line up with TRBD1. Per the germline V gene, CDR1 is LGHDT and CDR2 is YNNKEL (reference sequence). The CDR3 is made up of 15 amino acids. With V trimmed by 1 base and J by 7 bases, 8 bases remained unmatched. CDR3 loop: CASSQGQGSFGGYTF. The CDR3 DNA is TGTGCCAGCAGCCAAGGACAGGGGAGCTTCGGTGGCTACACCTTC.

This clone was seen repeatedly, ten times or more. The V call is TRBV2, the J call TRBJ1-5; TRBD1 matches at 7 bases. The V and J ends lost 6 bases and 4 bases, in that order; junction bases with no gene match: 9. Germline values: CDR1 SNHLY, CDR2 FYNNEI. CDR3 length equals 15 residues. CDR3 residues: CASSLRTGENQPQHF. The CDR3 nucleotides read TGTGCCAGCAGCCTCAGGACAGGTGAGAATCAGCCCCAGCATTTT.

DNA for the CDR3: TGTGCCAGCAGCCTCCCGAGGACAGGGGCCATTCAGTACTTC. Its protein is CASSLPRTGAIQYF. The rearrangement uses TRBV4-2 and TRBJ2-4; TRBD1 agrees at 9 bases. The J segment lost 9 bases and the V segment lost 4 bases, leaving 7 bases of the junction unmatched. The CDR3 has 14 amino acids. CDR1 is LGHNA, CDR2 YNFKEQ, per germline.

The chain carries TRBV7-9 and TRBJ1-6, with D tentatively TRBD1 (6 bases). The CDR3 extends over 14 amino acids. The V end was cut by 1 base, the J end by 7 bases, with 8 bases between. Germline V gene sequence: CDR1 SEHNR, CDR2 FQNEAQ (reference sequence). CDR3 nucleotides: TGTGCCAGCAGCTTAGGGACAGAGAATTCACCCCTCCACTTT. Its translation: CASSLGTENSPLHF. Together with reference TRBV7-9 and TRBJ1-6, the CDR3 gives the full variable domain: DTGVSQNPRHKITKRGQNVTFRCDPISEHNRLYWYRQTLGQGPEFLTYFQNEAQLEKSRLLSDRFSAERPKGSFSTLEIQRTEQGDSAMYLCASSLGTENSPLHFGNGTRLTVT.

This chain joins TRBV9 and TRBJ2-2; a weak D match, TRBD2 (5 bases). V shed 6 bases and J shed 6 bases, with 18 bases lying between them. CDR3 length: 15 amino acids. The germline V gene has CDR1 SGDLS and CDR2 YYNGEE. The chain's CDR3 is CASTRSGLAAGELFF. The CDR3 DNA follows: TGTGCCAGCACTAGAAGTGGACTCGCGGCCGGGGAGCTGTTTTTT.

This chain connects TRBV7-2 to TRBJ2-1; 12 bases are shared with TRBD2. The CDR3 totals 19 residues. V dropped 4 bases and J dropped 5; count of bases not matched to a gene: 15. Germline CDR1 and CDR2: SGHTA and FQGNSA. CDR3 in amino acids: CASSSPQSPLAGGHNEQFF. DNA for the CDR3: TGTGCCAGCAGCTCCCCCCAGTCCCCCCTAGCGGGAGGGCACAATGAGCAGTTCTTC.

The rearrangement joins TRBV5-1 to TRBJ1-6; tentatively, D is TRBD1 (6 bases). The CDR3 has 12 residues. V dropped 4 bases and J dropped 10 bases, with 9 bases sitting between them. Germline values: CDR1 SGHRS, CDR2 YFSETQ. The CDR3 spells CASSETGSPLHF. The CDR3 nucleotides are TGCGCCAGCAGCGAGACAGGCTCACCCCTCCACTTT.

Notes on this clone: Other DNA sequences of this sample code for an identical CDR3. The J gene is TRBJ1-3, the V gene TRBV7-9; D is perhaps TRBD1 (6 bases). The V end was cut by 4 bases, the J end by 0 bases, with 7 bases between. CDR3 size: 14 residues. Germline CDR1 is SEHNR and CDR2 is FQNEAQ (reference sequence). This CDR3 reads CASSSGVSGNTIYF. The CDR3 bases are TGTGCCAGCAGCTCAGGGGTCTCTGGAAACACCATATATTTT.

V is TRBV5-5 and J is TRBJ2-7; 9 bases agree with TRBD2. This CDR3 is 17 amino acids long. Germline values: CDR1 SGHKS, CDR2 YYEKEE (reference sequence). Trimming at V came to 2 bases and at J to 4 bases, leaving 13 bases not matched to a gene. The CDR3 sequence is CASSLWRGAGGPYEQYF. In DNA form, the CDR3 reads TGTGCCAGCAGCTTATGGAGGGGTGCGGGAGGGCCGTACGAGCAGTACTTC.

The gene calls are TRBV12-5 and TRBJ1-1, with a weak D call TRBD1 (6 bases). With 0 bases removed from V and 14 bases from J, the gap between germline ends came to 13 bases. CDR3 size: 12 residues. Per the germline V gene, CDR1 is LGHNT and CDR2 is FRNRAP. As DNA, the CDR3 is TGTGCTAGTGGTTTGGTACAGGGACAACTATTCTTT. Encoded protein: CASGLVQGQLFF. The whole variable domain, remainder taken from reference TRBV12-5 and TRBJ1-1, is DARVTQTPRHKVTEMGQEVTMRCQPILGHNTVFWYRQTMMQGLELLAYFRNRAPLDDSGMPKDRFSAEMPDATLATLKIQPSEPRDSAVYFCASGLVQGQLFFGQGTRLTVV.

This chain uses TRBV9 with TRBJ2-4, with 11 positions matching TRBD2. Germline values: CDR1 SGDLS, CDR2 YYNGEE. The CDR3 runs to 21 residues. The ends lost 1 base at V and 0 bases at J; junction bases unmatched: 15. The CDR3 protein is CASSVLNRTSGGLLAKNIQYF. The CDR3 nucleotides are TGTGCCAGCAGCGTATTAAATCGAACTAGCGGGGGACTACTAGCCAAAAACATTCAGTACTTC.

The genes are TRBV30 and TRBJ1-2; no firm D call. Trimming stripped 8 bases from V and 4 bases from J, with 17 bases between. The CDR3 runs 13 residues. Germline-derived CDR1 and CDR2 are GTSNPN and SVGIG (reference sequence). The CDR3: CAEARAEGYGYTF. In DNA, the CDR3 is TGTGCCGAGGCCCGGGCCGAGGGCTATGGCTACACCTTC.

The J gene is TRBJ2-3, the V gene TRBV19; 13 positions agree with TRBD2. The germline V gene has CDR1 LNHDA and CDR2 SQIVND (reference sequence). V was pared by 4 bases and J by 4 bases, with 2 bases of the junction left unmatched. The CDR3 spans 15 residues. The CDR3 reads CASSKLAGGADTQYF. CDR3 DNA sequence: TGTGCCAGTAGTAAACTAGCGGGAGGGGCAGATACGCAGTATTTT. Full variable domain (missing parts from reference TRBV19 and TRBJ2-3): DGGITQSPKYLFRKEGQNVTLSCEQNLNHDAMYWYRQDPGQGLRLIYYSQIVNDFQKGDIAEGYSVSREKKESFPLTVTSAQKNPTAFYLCASSKLAGGADTQYFGPGTRLTVL.

In nucleotides, the CDR3 is TGCGCCAGCAGCTCCGGGACAGGGATGCGAATAGCGGGAGGGACCACAGATACGCAGTATTTT. Translated, it gives CASSSGTGMRIAGGTTDTQYF. The rearrangement joins TRBV5-1 to TRBJ2-3, with 11 bases identical to TRBD2. The germline V gene has CDR1 SGHRS and CDR2 YFSETQ. Trimming at V came to 3 bases and at J to 2 bases, leaving 20 bases not matched to a gene. The CDR3 is 21 amino acids.